At least ten counts were recorded for the clone carrying this T cell receptor beta chain. The antigen remains undetermined. This CDR3 contains 16 residues. V dropped 6 bases and J dropped 2; count of bases not matched to a gene: 9. Germline V gene lookup returns CDR1 SEHNR and CDR2 FQNEAQ (reference sequence). This entry is derived from a study of T cells in Graves' hyperthyroidism and ophthalmopathy. Overall study context: Peripheral blood draws took place at initial diagnosis, ahead of any treatment. Overall study findings and caveats: The majority of expanded thyroid clonotypes above 0.001 also appeared in blood. Ophthalmopathy was identified by the model a median about seven months ahead of onset.

Amplification yielded TCR beta CDR3 regions, with RNA transcripts as the source. When the TCR CDR3 underwent first-round RT-PCR, the HTBI primer set was used. TCRdb redid the calling of the multiplex PCR reads with MiXCR, one entry per CDR3 protein. The sample lists 750,000 to 950,000 distinct CDR3 sequences, more than 30% occurring once. Sequences were obtained from blood. This sequence originates from a man aged 18 to 29 with Graves' hyperthyroidism. The chain is built from TRBV7-9 and TRBJ2-2; the match to TRBD1 covers 7 bases. In DNA form, the CDR3 reads TGTGCCAGCAGTCCTATCCGACAGGGAAACACCGGGGAGCTGTTTTTT. This gives the protein CASSPIRQGNTGELFF.